Listed below are T cell receptor beta chains from one sample, sequenced in a study of shared clonotypes between healthy human individuals. Only in-frame clones appear in the TCRdb table, and some are missing; sequencing was by immunoSEQ multiplex PCR. The sample has 2.3 million or so clones, approximately 95% seen once. Input material: naive CD4+ T cells from PBMCs. The source of these receptors is a man between 18 and 35 years old in good health. Some clones in this sample may be carry-over from other donors' samples. CDR3s include the opening cysteine and the closing phenylalanine or tryptophan. Fields, in order: V gene, D gene, J gene, clone size, CDR3 length, CDR3 DNA, CDR3 protein. A D gene is named only where the DNA matches it firmly. Only part of the rows carry a size: once, few, many, or a class if the clone is expanded.

TRBV2,TRBD2,TRBJ2-1,-,12,TGTGCCAGCAGAAGGACTAGCCGTGAGCAGTTCTTC,CASRRTSREQFF
TRBV11-2,-,TRBJ2-1,-,12,TGTGCCAGCAGCTTAGATCGGGACGAGCAGTTCTTC,CASSLDRDEQFF
TRBV10-3,TRBD2,TRBJ2-2,-,15,TGTGCCATCAGTGGGGCTAGCGGAACAACCGGGGAGCTGTTTTTT,CAISGASGTTGELFF
TRBV15,TRBD1,TRBJ1-5,-,15,TGTGCCACCAGCAGAGGAGGGACAGACAATCAGCCCCAGCATTTT,CATSRGGTDNQPQHF
TRBV4-2,TRBD2,TRBJ2-7,-,21,TGTGCCAGCAGCCAACCACTAGGGAGACTAGCGGGAGCCGAAGACCCCTACGAGCAGTACTTC,CASSQPLGRLAGAEDPYEQYF
TRBV5-1,TRBD1,TRBJ2-7,-,15,TGCGCCAGCAGCTTCACCGGGACAGGGGAAGGCGAGCAGTACTTC,CASSFTGTGEGEQYF
TRBV5-4,TRBD2,TRBJ2-1,-,15,TGTGCCAGCAGCTTGCGGCTAGCGGGAGCAAATGAGCAGTTCTTC,CASSLRLAGANEQFF
TRBV29-1,-,TRBJ2-1,once,12,TGCAGCGTTGAACGGGTATACAATGAGCAGTTCTTC,CSVERVYNEQFF
TRBV2,TRBD1,TRBJ1-5,-,17,TGTGCCGTCAGGGACAGGGGGGTTTCGGGGAGCAATCAGCCCCAGCATTTT,CAVRDRGVSGSNQPQHF
TRBV9,-,TRBJ1-4,once,13,TGTGCCAGCAGCGTTCGGGCGGGTGAAAAACTGTTTTTT,CASSVRAGEKLFF
TRBV18,TRBD2,TRBJ2-1,-,16,TGTGCCAGCTCACGTCGCCTCGGGCGGGAGGGCAATGAGCAGTTCTTC,CASSRRLGREGNEQFF
TRBV11-2,-,TRBJ2-2,-,15,TGTGCCAGCAGCTTAGCGGGGAGCGGCACCGGGGAGCTGTTTTTT,CASSLAGSGTGELFF
TRBV2,TRBD2,TRBJ2-3,-,16,TGTGCCAGCAGTGATTTCGGGAGGCGGGGCACAGATACGCAGTATTTT,CASSDFGRRGTDTQYF
TRBV19,-,TRBJ2-5,-,14,TGTGCCAGTAAGACCCGGGGGTCCCAAGAGACCCAGTACTTC,CASKTRGSQETQYF
TRBV28,-,TRBJ1-4,-,12,TGTGCCAGCAGCCCCCCCTACGAAAAACTGTTTTTT,CASSPPYEKLFF
TRBV27,-,TRBJ1-2,once,16,TGTGCCAGCAGTTTATCGAGCAACGCTCGGGGCTATGGCTACACCTTC,CASSLSSNARGYGYTF
TRBV7-9,TRBD2,TRBJ2-7,-,14,TGTGCCAGCAGCTTCATGACTTTCGGACTAGTTAGCCACTTC,CASSFMTFGLVSHF
TRBV5-4,-,TRBJ2-7,-,13,TGTGCCAGCAGCCCCGTCACGAGGACCGAGCAGTACTTC,CASSPVTRTEQYF
TRBV7-3,TRBD2,TRBJ2-3,-,16,TGTGCCAGCAGCTTATGGGCGGGAGCGGGTACAGATACGCAGTATTTT,CASSLWAGAGTDTQYF
TRBV6-5,-,TRBJ2-1,-,16,TGTGCCAGCAGTTACTCGAAGATAAGCGGATACAATGAGCAGTTCTTC,CASSYSKISGYNEQFF
TRBV7-2,TRBD1,TRBJ2-1,-,15,TGTGCCAGCAGCTTAGTGACAGGGATGAACAATGAGCAGTTCTTC,CASSLVTGMNNEQFF
TRBV28,-,TRBJ2-7,-,15,TGTGCCAGCAGTTCCTCATCGCCGCCCTCCTACGAGCAGTACTTC,CASSSSSPPSYEQYF
TRBV28,TRBD1,TRBJ2-3,-,17,TGTGCCAGCAGTCAGTTCGACAGGGAAGTTAAGGAAGATACGCAGTATTTT,CASSQFDREVKEDTQYF
TRBV30,-,TRBJ1-5,-,12,TGTGCCTGGAGTGTAGACGGGCAGCCCCAGCATTTT,CAWSVDGQPQHF
TRBV6-4,-,TRBJ1-1,-,14,TGTGCCAGCAGCTCCCATGGAGAGAACACTGAAGCTTTCTTT,CASSSHGENTEAFF
TRBV18,-,TRBJ1-5,-,13,TGTGCCAGCTCTCAGGGTTCCAATCAGCCCCAGCATTTT,CASSQGSNQPQHF
TRBV9,-,TRBJ1-2,-,15,TGTGCCAGCAGCGTACGAGAGAACCCTAACTATGGCTACACCTTC,CASSVRENPNYGYTF
TRBV15,TRBD1,TRBJ1-5,-,15,TGTGCCACCAGCAGAGGAGGGACAGATAATCAGCCCCAGCATTTT,CATSRGGTDNQPQHF
TRBV14,-,TRBJ1-1,-,15,TGTGCCAGCAGCCAAGATAAGGGACTTGACACTGAAGCTTTCTTT,CASSQDKGLDTEAFF
TRBV10-3,-,TRBJ2-7,-,11,TGTGCCATCAGTGACAATTACGAGCAGTACTTC,CAISDNYEQYF
TRBV7-9,-,TRBJ2-7,once,16,TGTGCCAGCAGCTTAGATCGTTGGGTGGTTGGCGACGAGCAGTACTTC,CASSLDRWVVGDEQYF
TRBV9,-,TRBJ2-5,once,14,TGTGCCAGCAGCGATGGACTTAATGGAGAGACCCAGTACTTC,CASSDGLNGETQYF
TRBV30,-,TRBJ1-1,-,15,TGTGCCGCACACCGGGGGGCCGGGGGGAGGACTGAAGCTTTCTTT,CAAHRGAGGRTEAFF
TRBV7-2,TRBD2,TRBJ2-3,-,19,TGTGCCAGCAGCTTAGAGGGTCGGGGACTAGCGGGAGTGCCAGATACGCAGTATTTT,CASSLEGRGLAGVPDTQYF
TRBV28,-,TRBJ2-5,-,16,TGTGCCAGCAGTTCGTATTTGGGACTGGCCCAAGAGACCCAGTACTTC,CASSSYLGLAQETQYF
TRBV9,-,TRBJ2-7,-,15,TGTGCCAGCAGCGTAGACTGGGACACAACCTACGAGCAGTACTTC,CASSVDWDTTYEQYF
TRBV5-1,TRBD1,TRBJ1-1,-,16,TGCGCCAGCAGCTTCCTCTCGACAGGGGGATACACTGAAGCTTTCTTT,CASSFLSTGGYTEAFF
TRBV21-1,-,TRBJ1-1,-,17,TGTGCCAGCAGCCGGTGCCGGGGACAGGGGGCGGACACTGAAGCTTTCTTT,CASSRCRGQGADTEAFF
TRBV29-1,TRBD2,TRBJ2-7,-,16,TGCAGCGTTATGGGGGGCGGGACTAGCGGTCTCTACGAGCAGTACTTC,CSVMGGGTSGLYEQYF
TRBV18,TRBD1,TRBJ1-1,-,19,TGTGCCAGCTCAAAATACGCCGGGACAGGAACGAGCGATCGCACTGAAGCTTTCTTT,CASSKYAGTGTSDRTEAFF
TRBV5-1,-,TRBJ2-5,-,12,TGCGCCAGCAGAAAAGGGCAAGAGACCCAGTACTTC,CASRKGQETQYF
TRBV2,-,TRBJ2-1,-,12,TGTGCCAGCCAAGAGGACGGGGATGAGCAGTTCTTC,CASQEDGDEQFF
TRBV5-1,TRBD1,TRBJ2-1,-,14,TGCGCCAGCAGCACCGGGACAGGGGGCAATGAGCAGTTCTTC,CASSTGTGGNEQFF
TRBV7-3,-,TRBJ2-3,-,15,TGTGCCAGCAGCGCCCGGGTGTCTGCTTCAGATACGCAGTATTTT,CASSARVSASDTQYF
TRBV6-1,TRBD1,TRBJ1-1,-,11,TGTGCCATTACCAGGGGGACTGAAGCTTTCTTT,CAITRGTEAFF
TRBV14,TRBD2,TRBJ2-1,-,15,TGTGCCAGCAGCCCGACTAGCGGGAGACGGTATGAGCAGTTCTTC,CASSPTSGRRYEQFF
TRBV19,-,TRBJ1-2,-,18,TGTGCCAGTAGTATAGATCTAGGCAGGGCCTACTCTAACTATGGCTACACCTTC,CASSIDLGRAYSNYGYTF
TRBV6-5,-,TRBJ1-6,-,15,TGTGCCAGCAGTTATCCTTCGGAGGGTGGTTCACCCCTCCACTTT,CASSYPSEGGSPLHF
TRBV5-6,-,TRBJ1-6,-,15,TGTGCCAGCAGCTTTTCCCTAGCCACGGATTCACCCCTCCACTTT,CASSFSLATDSPLHF
TRBV2,-,TRBJ1-2,-,10,TGTGCCAGCAGTGAACCCAGCTACACCTTC,CASSEPSYTF
TRBV5-1,TRBD2,TRBJ2-5,-,16,TGCGCCAGCAGCTTCGGGCTAGCGGGGTACCAAGAGACCCAGTACTTC,CASSFGLAGYQETQYF
TRBV7-9,-,TRBJ2-3,-,19,TGTGCCAGCAGCTTAATCCGTGAGGGGGGTACCTTTAACACAGATACGCAGTATTTT,CASSLIREGGTFNTDTQYF
TRBV5-1,TRBD1,TRBJ1-4,-,15,TGCGCCAGCAGCTTGGTTCCGGGGACCCAGGGGGAACTGTTTTTT,CASSLVPGTQGELFF
TRBV30,-,TRBJ1-5,-,17,TGTGCCTGGAGTGTAGGTCAGGCAGCCCTAGGCAATCAGCCCCAGCATTTT,CAWSVGQAALGNQPQHF
TRBV15,-,TRBJ1-1,-,17,TGTGCCACCAGTCCCCTCAGGGGCAGGGAACGGAACACTGAAGCTTTCTTT,CATSPLRGRERNTEAFF
TRBV2,-,TRBJ2-1,-,13,TGTGCCAGCAGTGTCGAGGAGGCCAATGAGCAGTTCTTC,CASSVEEANEQFF
TRBV30,TRBD2,TRBJ2-1,-,15,TGTGCCTGGCTTCCGGGACTAGTTGGCCCCAATGAGCAGTTCTTC,CAWLPGLVGPNEQFF
TRBV9,-,TRBJ1-2,-,15,TGTGCCAGCAGCGTAGGCCCGGGGGGGGCCTATGGCTACACCTTC,CASSVGPGGAYGYTF
TRBV9,TRBD2,TRBJ2-3,-,20,TGTGCCAGCAGCGTAGCCCACGGGAGCGGGAGGGCCGGAGAGGAGGATACGCAGTATTTT,CASSVAHGSGRAGEEDTQYF